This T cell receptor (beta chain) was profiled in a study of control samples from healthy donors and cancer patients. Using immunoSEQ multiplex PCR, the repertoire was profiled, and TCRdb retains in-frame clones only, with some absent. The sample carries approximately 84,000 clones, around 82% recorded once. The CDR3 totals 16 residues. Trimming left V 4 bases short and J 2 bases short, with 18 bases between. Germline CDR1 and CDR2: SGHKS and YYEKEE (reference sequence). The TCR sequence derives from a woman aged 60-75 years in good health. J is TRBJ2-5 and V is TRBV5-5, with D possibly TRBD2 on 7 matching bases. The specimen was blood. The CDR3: CASSLRGGRGQETQYF. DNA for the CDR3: TGTGCCAGCAGCCTAAGGGGGGGTCGAGGGCAAGAGACCCAGTACTTC.